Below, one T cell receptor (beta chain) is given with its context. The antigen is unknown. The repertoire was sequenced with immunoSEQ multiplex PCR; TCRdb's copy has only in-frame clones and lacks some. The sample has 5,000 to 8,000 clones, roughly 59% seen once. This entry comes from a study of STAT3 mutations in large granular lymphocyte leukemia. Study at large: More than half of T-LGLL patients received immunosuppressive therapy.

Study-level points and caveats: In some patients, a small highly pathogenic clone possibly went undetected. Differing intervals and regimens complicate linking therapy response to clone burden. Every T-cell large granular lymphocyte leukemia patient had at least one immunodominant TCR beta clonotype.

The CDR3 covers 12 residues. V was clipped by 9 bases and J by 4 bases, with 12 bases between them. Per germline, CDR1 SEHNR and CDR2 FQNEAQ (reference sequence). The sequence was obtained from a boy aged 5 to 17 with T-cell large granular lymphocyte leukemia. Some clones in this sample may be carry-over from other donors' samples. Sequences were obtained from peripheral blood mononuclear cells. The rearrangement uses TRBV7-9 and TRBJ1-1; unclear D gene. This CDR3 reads CASGLKSTEAFF. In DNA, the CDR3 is TGTGCCAGTGGACTTAAGAGCACTGAAGCTTTCTTT.